This T cell receptor (beta chain) was observed in a study of OX40 agonist ivuxolimab in advanced cancers. On the study more broadly: Prior checkpoint blockade (anti-PD-1, anti-PD-L1 or anti-CTLA-4) was permitted; under 50% had it. General study findings and limits: Circulating CD4+ and CD8+ T cells showed clonal expansion by week 6 at 0.1 to 3.0 mg/kg.

The CDR3 is 16 residues long. Trimming cost V 5 bases and J 5 bases, with 22 bases left between them. The germline V gene has CDR1 SGHVS and CDR2 FQNEAQ. Produced via immunoSEQ multiplex PCR; TCRdb's table is partial and in-frame only. The sample has 90,000 to 100,000 clones, under 85% seen once. Collection of blood occurred at baseline, at cycle 4 day 1, and at cycle 7 day 1. As regards this clone: Antigen: not known.

This TCR was recovered from an adult with an advanced solid tumor such as melanoma, head and neck, liver or kidney cancer. This sample comprised CD4+ or CD8+ T cells sorted from blood, obtained in a trial of the OX40 agonist ivuxolimab. The chain recombines TRBV7-8 with TRBJ2-7; the D gene could be TRBD1 or TRBD2 (5 bases each). The CDR3 DNA is TGTGCCAGCAGCCCAGGGTCCGGGGCGGAGAAGAACGAGCAGTACTTC. Translated, it gives CASSPGSGAEKNEQYF.